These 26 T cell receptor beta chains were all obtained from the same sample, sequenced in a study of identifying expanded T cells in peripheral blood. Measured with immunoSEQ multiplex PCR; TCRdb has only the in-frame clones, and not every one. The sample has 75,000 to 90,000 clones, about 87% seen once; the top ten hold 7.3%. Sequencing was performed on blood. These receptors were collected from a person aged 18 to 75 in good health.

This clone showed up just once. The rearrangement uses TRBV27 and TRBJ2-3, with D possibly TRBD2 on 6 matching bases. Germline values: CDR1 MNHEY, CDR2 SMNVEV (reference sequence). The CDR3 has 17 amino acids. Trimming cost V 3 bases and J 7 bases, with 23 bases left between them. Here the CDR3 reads CASSFEASVLTGNTQYF. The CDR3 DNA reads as TGTGCCAGCAGTTTTGAGGCTAGCGTTCTTACAGGAAATACGCAGTATTTT.

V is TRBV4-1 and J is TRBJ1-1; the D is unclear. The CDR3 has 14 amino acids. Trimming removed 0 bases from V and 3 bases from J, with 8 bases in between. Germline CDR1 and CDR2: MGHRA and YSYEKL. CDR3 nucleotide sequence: TGCGCCAGCAGCCAAGATGTCAGTTACACTGAAGCTTTCTTT. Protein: CASSQDVSYTEAFF.

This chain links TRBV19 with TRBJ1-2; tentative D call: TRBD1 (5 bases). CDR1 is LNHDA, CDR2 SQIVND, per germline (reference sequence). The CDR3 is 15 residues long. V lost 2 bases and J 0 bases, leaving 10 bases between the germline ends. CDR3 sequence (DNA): TGTGCCAGTAGTATAAGAGGGACCTCTAACTATGGCTACACCTTC. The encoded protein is CASSIRGTSNYGYTF.

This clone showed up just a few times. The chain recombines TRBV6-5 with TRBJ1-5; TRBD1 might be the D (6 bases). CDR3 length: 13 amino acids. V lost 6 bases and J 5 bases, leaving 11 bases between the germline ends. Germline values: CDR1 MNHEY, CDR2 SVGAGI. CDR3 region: CASRQGAYQPQHF. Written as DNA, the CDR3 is TGTGCCAGCAGACAGGGTGCCTATCAGCCCCAGCATTTT.

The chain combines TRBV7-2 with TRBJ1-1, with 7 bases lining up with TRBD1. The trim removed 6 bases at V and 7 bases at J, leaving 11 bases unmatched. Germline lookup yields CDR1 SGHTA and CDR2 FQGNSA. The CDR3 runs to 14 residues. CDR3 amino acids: CASRATGVGGEAFF. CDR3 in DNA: TGTGCCAGCAGAGCCACAGGGGTAGGAGGTGAAGCTTTCTTT.

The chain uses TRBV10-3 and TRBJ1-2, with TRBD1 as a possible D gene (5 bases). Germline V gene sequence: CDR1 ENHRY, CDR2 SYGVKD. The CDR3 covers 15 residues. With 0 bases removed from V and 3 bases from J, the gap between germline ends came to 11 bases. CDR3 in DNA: TGTGCCATCAGTGAGTCGAGGACACGCTACTATGGCTACACCTTC. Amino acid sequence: CAISESRTRYYGYTF.

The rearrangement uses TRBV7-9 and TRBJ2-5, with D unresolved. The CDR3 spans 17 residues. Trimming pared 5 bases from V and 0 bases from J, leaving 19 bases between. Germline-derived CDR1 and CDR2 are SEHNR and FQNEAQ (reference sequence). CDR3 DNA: TGTGCCAGCAGCCGGATCCTAGATCTCAAGCACCAAGAGACCCAGTACTTC. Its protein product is CASSRILDLKHQETQYF. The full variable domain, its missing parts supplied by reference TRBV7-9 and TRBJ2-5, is DTGVSQNPRHKITKRGQNVTFRCDPISEHNRLYWYRQTLGQGPEFLTYFQNEAQLEKSRLLSDRFSAERPKGSFSTLEIQRTEQGDSAMYLCASSRILDLKHQETQYFGPGTRLLVL.

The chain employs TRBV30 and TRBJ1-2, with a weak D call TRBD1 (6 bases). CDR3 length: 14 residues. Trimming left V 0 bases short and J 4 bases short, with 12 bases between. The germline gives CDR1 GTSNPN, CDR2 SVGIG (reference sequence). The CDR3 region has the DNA TGTGCCTGGAGTGTACGTCCAGGGGCCTATGGCTACACCTTC. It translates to CAWSVRPGAYGYTF.

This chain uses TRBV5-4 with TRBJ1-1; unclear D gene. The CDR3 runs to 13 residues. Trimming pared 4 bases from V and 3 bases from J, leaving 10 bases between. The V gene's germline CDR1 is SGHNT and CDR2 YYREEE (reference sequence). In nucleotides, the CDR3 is TGTGCCAGCAGCCCTTTCGGGGACACTGAAGCTTTCTTT. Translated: CASSPFGDTEAFF.

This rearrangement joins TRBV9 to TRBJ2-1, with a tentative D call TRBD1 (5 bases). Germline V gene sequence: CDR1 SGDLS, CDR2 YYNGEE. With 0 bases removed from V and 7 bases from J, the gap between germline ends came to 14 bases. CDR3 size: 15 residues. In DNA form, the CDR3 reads TGTGCCAGCAGCGTAGACATTGGAACAGGAAATGAGCAGTTCTTC. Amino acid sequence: CASSVDIGTGNEQFF.

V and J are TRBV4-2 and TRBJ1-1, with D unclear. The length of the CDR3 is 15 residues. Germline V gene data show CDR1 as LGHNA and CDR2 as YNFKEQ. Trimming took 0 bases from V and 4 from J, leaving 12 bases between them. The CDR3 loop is CASSQDPLPATEAFF. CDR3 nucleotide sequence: TGTGCCAGCAGCCAAGATCCCCTACCCGCCACTGAAGCTTTCTTT.

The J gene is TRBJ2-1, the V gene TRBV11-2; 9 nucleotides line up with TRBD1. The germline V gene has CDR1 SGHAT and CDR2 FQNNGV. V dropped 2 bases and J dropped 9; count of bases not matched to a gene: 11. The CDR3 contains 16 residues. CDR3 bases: TGTGCCAGCAGCTTACGGGGACAGGGACGTATCGGTGAGCAGTTCTTC. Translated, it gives CASSLRGQGRIGEQFF. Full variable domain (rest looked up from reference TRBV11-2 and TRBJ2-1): EAGVAQSPRYKIIEKRQSVAFWCNPISGHATLYWYQQILGQGPKLLIQFQNNGVVDDSQLPKDRFSAERLKGVDSTLKIQPAKLEDSAVYLCASSLRGQGRIGEQFFGPGTRLTVL.

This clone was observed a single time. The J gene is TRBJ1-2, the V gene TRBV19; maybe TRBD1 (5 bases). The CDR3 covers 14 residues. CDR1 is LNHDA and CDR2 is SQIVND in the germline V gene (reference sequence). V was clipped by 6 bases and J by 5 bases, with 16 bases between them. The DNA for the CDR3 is TGTGCCAGTAGCTCGGTCCAGGGTTGGTATGGCTACACCTTC. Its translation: CASSSVQGWYGYTF.

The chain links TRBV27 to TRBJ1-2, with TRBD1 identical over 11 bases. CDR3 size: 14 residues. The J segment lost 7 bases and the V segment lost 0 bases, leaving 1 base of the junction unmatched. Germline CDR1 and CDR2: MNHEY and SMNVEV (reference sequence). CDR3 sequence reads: CASSLSGQGGGYTF. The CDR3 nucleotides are TGTGCCAGCAGTTTATCGGGACAGGGGGGTGGCTACACCTTC.

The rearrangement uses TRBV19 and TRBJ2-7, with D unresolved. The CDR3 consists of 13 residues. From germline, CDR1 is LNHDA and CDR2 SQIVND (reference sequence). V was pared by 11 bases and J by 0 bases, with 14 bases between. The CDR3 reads CACGVKDSYEQYF. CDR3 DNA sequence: TGTGCCTGCGGAGTGAAGGACTCCTACGAGCAGTACTTC.

CDR3 region: CASSGGTGTGGHEQYF. DNA of the CDR3: TGTGCCAGCAGCGGTGGGACCGGGACAGGGGGCCACGAGCAGTACTTC. V usage is TRBV9 and J usage is TRBJ2-7; 12 bases map to TRBD1. The CDR3 loop spans 16 amino acids. Trimming took 3 bases from V and 5 from J; bases not matched to a gene: 9. Germline-derived CDR1 and CDR2 are SGDLS and YYNGEE.

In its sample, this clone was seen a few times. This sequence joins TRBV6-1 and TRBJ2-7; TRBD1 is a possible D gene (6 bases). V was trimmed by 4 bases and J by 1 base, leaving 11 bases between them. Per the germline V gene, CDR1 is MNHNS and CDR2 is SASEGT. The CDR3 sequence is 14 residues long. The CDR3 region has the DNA TGTGCCAGCAGTGCTGACAGGACATCCTACGAGCAGTACTTC. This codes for CASSADRTSYEQYF.

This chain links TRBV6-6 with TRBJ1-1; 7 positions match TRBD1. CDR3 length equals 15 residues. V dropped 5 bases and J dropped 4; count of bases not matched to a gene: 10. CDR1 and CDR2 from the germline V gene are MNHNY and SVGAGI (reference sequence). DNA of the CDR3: TGTGCCAGCAGTCTCCCCCAGGGGGGAGGCACTGAAGCTTTCTTT. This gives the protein CASSLPQGGGTEAFF.

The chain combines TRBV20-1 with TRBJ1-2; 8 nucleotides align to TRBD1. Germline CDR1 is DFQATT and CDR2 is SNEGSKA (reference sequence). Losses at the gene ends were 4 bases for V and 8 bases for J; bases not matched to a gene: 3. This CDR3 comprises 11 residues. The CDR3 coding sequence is TGCAGTGCTACTAGACAGGGGGGCTACACCTTC. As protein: CSATRQGGYTF.

CDR3 nucleotide sequence: TGCAGCGTCGGTGGCAGTCCCACGGGGACTGAAGCTTTCTTT. Its translation is CSVGGSPTGTEAFF. The rearrangement uses TRBV29-1 and TRBJ1-1; D not certain. The CDR3 has 14 residues. The germline V gene encodes CDR1 SQVTM and CDR2 ANQGSEA. V shed 6 bases and J shed 5 bases, with 19 bases lying between them.

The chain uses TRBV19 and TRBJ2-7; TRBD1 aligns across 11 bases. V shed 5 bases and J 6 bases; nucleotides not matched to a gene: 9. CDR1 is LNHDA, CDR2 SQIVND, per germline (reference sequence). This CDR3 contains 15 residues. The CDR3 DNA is TGTGCCAGTAGTCTCCGGGACAGGGGGTTCGCCGAGCAGTACTTC. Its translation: CASSLRDRGFAEQYF. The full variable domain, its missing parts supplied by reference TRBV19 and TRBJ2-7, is DGGITQSPKYLFRKEGQNVTLSCEQNLNHDAMYWYRQDPGQGLRLIYYSQIVNDFQKGDIAEGYSVSREKKESFPLTVTSAQKNPTAFYLCASSLRDRGFAEQYFGPGTRLTVT.

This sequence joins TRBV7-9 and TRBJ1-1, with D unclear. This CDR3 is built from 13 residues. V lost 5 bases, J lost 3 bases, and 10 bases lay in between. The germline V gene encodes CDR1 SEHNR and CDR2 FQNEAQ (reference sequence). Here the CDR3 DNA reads TGTGCCAGCAGCCCAGTTGGAGACACTGAAGCTTTCTTT. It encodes CASSPVGDTEAFF.

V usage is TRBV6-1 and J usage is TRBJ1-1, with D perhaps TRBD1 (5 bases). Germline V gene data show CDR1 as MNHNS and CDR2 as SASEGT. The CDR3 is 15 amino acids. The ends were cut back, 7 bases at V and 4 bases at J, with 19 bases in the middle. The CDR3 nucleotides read TGTGCCAGCACGGGGGACCCGGCCCTGAGCACTGAAGCTTTCTTT. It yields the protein CASTGDPALSTEAFF.

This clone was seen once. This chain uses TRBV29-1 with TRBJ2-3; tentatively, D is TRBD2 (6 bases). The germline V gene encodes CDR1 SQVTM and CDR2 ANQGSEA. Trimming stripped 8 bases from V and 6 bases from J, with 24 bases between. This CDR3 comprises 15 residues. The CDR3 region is CSYTPTGTFKDTQYF. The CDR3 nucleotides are TGCAGCTACACTCCGACCGGGACTTTCAAGGATACGCAGTATTTT.

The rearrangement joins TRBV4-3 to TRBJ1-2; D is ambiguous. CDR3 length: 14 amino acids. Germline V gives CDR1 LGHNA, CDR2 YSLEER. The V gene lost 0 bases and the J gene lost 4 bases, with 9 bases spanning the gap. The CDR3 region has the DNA TGCGCCAGCAGCCAAGATACTATGGCCTATGGCTACACCTTC. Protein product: CASSQDTMAYGYTF.

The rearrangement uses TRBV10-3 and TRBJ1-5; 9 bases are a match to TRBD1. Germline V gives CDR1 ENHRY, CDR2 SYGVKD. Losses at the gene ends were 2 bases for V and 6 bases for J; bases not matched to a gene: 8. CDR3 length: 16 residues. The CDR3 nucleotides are TGTGCCATCAGTGAGCGATCCGGGACAGGGAGTCAGCCCCAGCATTTT. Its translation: CAISERSGTGSQPQHF.